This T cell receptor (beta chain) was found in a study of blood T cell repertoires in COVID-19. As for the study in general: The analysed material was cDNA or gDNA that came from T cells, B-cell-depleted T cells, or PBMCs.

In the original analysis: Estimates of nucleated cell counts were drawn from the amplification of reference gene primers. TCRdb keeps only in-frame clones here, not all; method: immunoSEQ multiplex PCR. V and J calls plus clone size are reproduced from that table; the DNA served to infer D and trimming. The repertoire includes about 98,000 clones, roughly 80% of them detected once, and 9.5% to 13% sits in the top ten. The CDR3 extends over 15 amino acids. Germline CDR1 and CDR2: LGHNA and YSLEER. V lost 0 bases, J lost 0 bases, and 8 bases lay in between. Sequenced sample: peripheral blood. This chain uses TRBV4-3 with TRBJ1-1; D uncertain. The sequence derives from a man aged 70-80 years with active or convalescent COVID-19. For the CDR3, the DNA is TGCGCCAGCAGCCAAGATTGGCTTATGAACACTGAAGCTTTCTTT. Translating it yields CASSQDWLMNTEAFF.